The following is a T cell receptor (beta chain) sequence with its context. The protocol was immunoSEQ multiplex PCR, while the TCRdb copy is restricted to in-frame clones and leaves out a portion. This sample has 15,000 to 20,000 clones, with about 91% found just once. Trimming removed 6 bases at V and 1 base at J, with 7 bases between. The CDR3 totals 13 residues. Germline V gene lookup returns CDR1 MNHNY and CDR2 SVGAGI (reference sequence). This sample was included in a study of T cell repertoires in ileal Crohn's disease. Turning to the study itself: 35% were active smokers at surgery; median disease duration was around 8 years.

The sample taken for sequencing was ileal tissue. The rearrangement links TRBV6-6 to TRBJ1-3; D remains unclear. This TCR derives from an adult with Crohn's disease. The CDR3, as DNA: TGTGCCAGCAGCGACAATTCTGGAAACACCATATATTTT. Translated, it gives CASSDNSGNTIYF.